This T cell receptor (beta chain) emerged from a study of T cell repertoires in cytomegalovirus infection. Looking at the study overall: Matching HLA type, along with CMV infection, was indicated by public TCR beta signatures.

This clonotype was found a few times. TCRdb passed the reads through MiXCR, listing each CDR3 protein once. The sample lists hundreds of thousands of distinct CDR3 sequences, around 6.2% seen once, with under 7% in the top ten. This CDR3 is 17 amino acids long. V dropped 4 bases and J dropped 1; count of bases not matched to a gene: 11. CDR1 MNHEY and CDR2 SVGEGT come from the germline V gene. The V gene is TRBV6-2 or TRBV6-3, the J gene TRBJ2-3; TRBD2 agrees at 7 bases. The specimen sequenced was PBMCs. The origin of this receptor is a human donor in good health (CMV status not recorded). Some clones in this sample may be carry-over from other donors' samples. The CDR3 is CASSLRPPGGRTDTQYF. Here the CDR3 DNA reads TGTGCCAGCAGTTTACGACCGCCGGGAGGACGCACAGATACGCAGTATTTT.